Below, one T cell receptor beta chain is given with its context. Its specificity is not known. These data belong to a study of cytomegalovirus exposure and HLA in healthy donors. Study findings and constraints: Among the CMV-associated chains, a few were confirmed in vitro as specific for CMV antigens. The listing of 150 to 200 TCR beta chains classed them as cytomegalovirus-associated. Across HLA loci, a later analysis found differing TCR association rates, with DRB1 most and HLA-C fewest.

A multiplex PCR was run with 60 Vbeta primers and 13 Jbeta primers. Produced via immunoSEQ multiplex PCR; TCRdb's table is partial and in-frame only. The sample has approximately 100,000 clones; roughly four fifths are singletons. This CDR3 comprises 15 residues. This receptor was obtained from a man between 60 and 70 years old in good health and CMV-seronegative. The material sequenced was PBMCs. The chain couples TRBV21-1 to TRBJ1-2; the table's D call TRBD1 went unverified against the DNA. TRBV21-1 is reported as a pseudogene. In nucleotides, the CDR3 is TGTGCCAGCAGCATTAGGACAGCGTTATACTATGGCTACACCTTC. It encodes CASSIRTALYYGYTF.